Listed below are T cell receptor beta chains from one sample, sequenced in a study of blood T cell repertoires in COVID-19. Some clones are missing from TCRdb's copy, which holds only in-frame ones; the method was immunoSEQ multiplex PCR. The sample yields around 280,000 clones, approximately 90% seen once. Sequencing was performed on PBMCs or T cells enriched from blood (not recorded which). These receptor sequences come from a woman aged 40-49 years who had recovered from COVID-19. Each CDR3 is given with its conserved first and last residue. A D gene is named only where the DNA matches it firmly.

CDR3 length	V gene	D gene	J gene	CDR3 protein	CDR3 DNA
15	TRBV19	TRBD2	TRBJ2-3	CASRALAGRTDTQYF	TGTGCCAGTAGGGCACTAGCGGGGCGCACAGATACGCAGTATTTT
14	TRBV2	TRBD1	TRBJ2-7	CASTPDRGNYEQYF	TGTGCCAGCACCCCGGACAGGGGGAACTACGAGCAGTACTTC
16	TRBV28	TRBD2	TRBJ2-3	CASRYLAGPLRDTQYF	TGTGCCAGCAGATATCTAGCGGGTCCTTTACGAGATACGCAGTATTTT
11	TRBV30	NA	TRBJ1-3	CAWARGDTIYF	TGTGCCTGGGCGCGCGGGGACACCATATATTTT
17	TRBV3-1/TRBV3-2	NA	TRBJ2-1	CASSQAKRASKGNEQFF	TGTGCCAGCAGCCAGGCTAAGCGGGCGAGCAAGGGAAATGAGCAGTTCTTC
14	TRBV5-1	TRBD1	TRBJ1-2	CASSWDRADYGYTF	TGCGCCAGCAGCTGGGACAGGGCTGATTATGGCTACACCTTC
15	TRBV28	TRBD2	TRBJ2-1	CASSTPSGIHNEQFF	TGTGCCAGCAGTACCCCTAGCGGGATACACAATGAGCAGTTCTTC
15	TRBV18	NA	TRBJ1-4	CASSPPTAQREKLFF	TGTGCCAGCTCACCACCGACAGCACAACGTGAAAAACTGTTTTTT
17	TRBV7-3	TRBD2	TRBJ2-2	CASSLIPGLSVTGELFF	TGTGCCAGCAGCTTAATTCCGGGACTATCTGTCACCGGGGAGCTGTTTTTT
14	TRBV6-5	TRBD2	TRBJ2-3	CASNTGGAVDTQYF	TGTGCCAGCAACACGGGGGGGGCGGTAGATACGCAGTATTTT